The sequence of this T cell receptor (beta chain) was determined in a study of T cell responses to AZD1222 COVID-19 vaccine. Data came from immunoSEQ multiplex PCR; TCRdb stores just in-frame clones and leaves some out. Of approximately 170,000 clones in the sample, roughly nine tenths were seen once. This clone was counted once. The TCR was taken from an adult in good health. This specimen was peripheral blood, taken on day 0 of AZD1222 vaccination.

CDR3 sequence (DNA): TGTGCCAGCAGTTACTCGGCTAGCGGGGTCCAAGAGACCCAGTACTTC. This sequence encodes CASSYSASGVQETQYF. The chain carries TRBV6-2 or TRBV6-3 and TRBJ2-5, with TRBD2 matching 9 bases. Per germline, CDR1 MNHEY and CDR2 SVGEGT. V dropped 0 bases and J dropped 1; count of bases not matched to a gene: 3. The CDR3 runs to 16 residues.